This T cell receptor (beta chain) was profiled in a study of blood T cell repertoires in COVID-19. Authors' processing steps: For nucleated cells, counts were estimated from reference gene primer amplification. Only in-frame clones appear in the TCRdb table, and some are missing; sequencing was by immunoSEQ multiplex PCR. From that table come the V and J calls and clone size; the DNA was used to work out D and trimming. The repertoire holds about 24,000 clones, with about 91% as singletons. Trimming took 1 base from V and 1 from J; bases not matched to a gene: 3. This CDR3 is 16 amino acids long. From germline, CDR1 is KGHSH and CDR2 LQKENI.

This receptor was identified in a man between 65 and 79 years old with active COVID-19. This rearrangement joins TRBV18 to TRBJ2-5, with 10 bases fitting TRBD2. Sequencing input: peripheral blood. The CDR3 loop is CASSPRASGSQETQYF. The CDR3 DNA sequence: TGTGCCAGCTCACCACGGGCTAGCGGGAGCCAAGAGACCCAGTACTTC.